This is a list of T cell receptor beta chains from one sample in a study of T-cell memory formation after mild COVID-19. TCRdb used MiXCR to reprocess the 5' RACE reads, holding one entry per CDR3 protein. The sample lists approximately 240,000 distinct CDR3 sequences; over 15% were seen once. Source material: PBMCs or a T cell subset sorted from them (not recorded which). The source is a man between 18 and 35 years old who had mild COVID-19 (a few samples of this study predate the infection). Cell type and time point are not known. Both conserved end residues are part of each CDR3. D genes are given only for firm matches. Clone size appears in some rows only: once, few, many, or a class for an expanded clone.

14	TRBV12-3/TRBV12-4	.	TRBJ1-2	few	CASSFSRKNYGYTF	TGTGCCAGCAGTTTCTCCCGGAAAAACTATGGCTACACCTTC
14	TRBV20-1	.	TRBJ2-2	.	CSARAGPNTGELFF	TGCAGTGCTAGAGCTGGGCCCAACACCGGGGAGCTGTTTTTT
16	TRBV5-1	TRBD1	TRBJ2-7	.	CASSFLTGGDAYEQYF	TGCGCCAGCAGCTTCCTGACAGGGGGGGACGCCTACGAGCAGTACTTC
15	TRBV10-3	.	TRBJ1-3	.	CAISESLASGNTIYF	TGTGCCATCAGTGAGTCACTGGCCTCTGGAAACACCATATATTTT
13	TRBV7-9	.	TRBJ2-3	.	CASSLEMSDTQYF	TGTGCCAGCAGCTTAGAAATGTCAGATACGCAGTATTTT
12	TRBV20-1	.	TRBJ2-7	.	CSALDSNYEQYF	TGCAGTGCTCTGGACTCGAACTACGAGCAGTACTTC
13	TRBV27	.	TRBJ1-5	few	CASGGVRNQPQHF	TGTGCCAGCGGTGGGGTTCGCAATCAGCCCCAGCATTTT
14	TRBV6-1	TRBD1	TRBJ1-2	.	CASARDRDTGGYTF	TGTGCCAGCGCCCGGGACAGGGATACGGGAGGCTACACCTTC
16	TRBV7-8	TRBD2	TRBJ2-2	few	CASSLALSGGTGELFF	TGTGCCAGCAGCTTAGCGCTTAGCGGGGGAACCGGGGAGCTGTTTTTT
16	TRBV18	.	TRBJ2-5	few	CASSTSSGRYQETQYF	TGTGCCAGCTCAACAAGCAGCGGACGGTATCAAGAGACCCAGTACTTC
15	TRBV9	TRBD1	TRBJ2-1	.	CASSGGQGNYNEQFF	TGTGCCAGCAGCGGGGGACAGGGTAACTACAATGAGCAGTTCTTC
15	TRBV4-3	.	TRBJ1-5	many	CASSQVPGREQPQHF	TGCGCCAGCAGCCAGGTCCCGGGACGGGAGCAGCCCCAGCATTTT
14	TRBV5-1	.	TRBJ1-6	many	CASSLGIDNSPLHF	TGCGCCAGCAGCTTGGGGATTGATAATTCACCCCTCCACTTT
17	TRBV3-1	.	TRBJ2-2	.	CASSPRFGRPNTGELFF	TGTGCCAGCAGCCCCAGGTTCGGCAGACCGAACACCGGGGAGCTGTTTTTT
13	TRBV5-1	.	TRBJ2-3	.	CASLYPGSDTQYF	TGCGCCAGTCTTTATCCAGGTTCAGATACGCAGTATTTT
14	TRBV6-4	TRBD1	TRBJ2-1	few	CASGTGFTYNEQFF	TGTGCCAGTGGGACAGGGTTTACCTACAATGAGCAGTTCTTC
14	TRBV5-1	TRBD1	TRBJ1-2	few	CASSDWDREYGYTF	TGCGCCAGCAGCGATTGGGACAGGGAGTATGGCTACACCTTC
15	TRBV5-1	TRBD2	TRBJ2-1	few	CASSPGTSGWGEQFF	TGCGCCAGCAGCCCCGGGACTAGCGGGTGGGGTGAGCAGTTCTTC
14	TRBV6-5	.	TRBJ1-4	.	CASSYAGQHPKLFF	TGTGCCAGCAGTTACGCCGGACAGCATCCAAAACTGTTTTTT
15	TRBV5-1	.	TRBJ2-2	.	CASRLQTTDTGELFF	TGCGCCAGCAGGTTACAGACAACCGACACCGGGGAGCTGTTTTTT
19	TRBV18	.	TRBJ2-6	.	CASSPPISIGHSGANVLTF	TGTGCCAGCTCACCACCGATTTCAATTGGGCACTCTGGGGCCAACGTCCTGACTTTC
13	TRBV5-1	.	TRBJ1-2	once	CASSLSRDLGYTF	TGCGCCAGCAGCTTGTCCAGGGACCTGGGCTACACCTTC
12	TRBV7-8	.	TRBJ1-1	.	CASSPFNAEAFF	TGTGCCAGCAGCCCCTTTAACGCTGAAGCTTTCTTT
13	TRBV7-2	TRBD1	TRBJ2-5	few	CAGRDRAQETQYF	TGTGCCGGCCGGGACAGAGCTCAAGAGACCCAGTACTTC
13	TRBV12-3/TRBV12-4	TRBD1	TRBJ1-2	few	CASSMTGRGGYTF	TGTGCCAGTAGTATGACAGGGAGAGGAGGCTACACCTTC
15	TRBV20-1	TRBD2	TRBJ2-7	.	CSARPPGLAGSWQYF	TGCAGTGCTAGGCCCCCGGGACTAGCGGGGAGTTGGCAGTACTTC
14	TRBV4-3	TRBD1	TRBJ1-1	few	CASSRDRLNTEAFF	TGCGCCAGCAGCCGGGACAGGTTGAACACTGAAGCTTTCTTT